This is a list of T cell receptor beta chains from one sample in a study of control samples from healthy donors and cancer patients. Sequenced by immunoSEQ multiplex PCR; TCRdb stores in-frame clones only, minus some. The table lists 100,000 to 150,000 clones, 91% of them singletons. Sequenced sample: blood. These receptors all stem from a man aged 18 to 30 in good health. Both conserved end residues are part of each CDR3. Each record gives: D gene, V gene, clone size, J gene, CDR3 DNA, CDR3 protein. A D gene is named only where the DNA matches it firmly. The size field is filled for only some rows; it gives once, few, many or a size class.

>TRBD1|TRBV30|NA|TRBJ1-1
TGTGCCTGGAAAGGGGGCGGGGGCCTTTGGACTGAAGCTTTCTTT
CAWKGGGGLWTEAFF
>NA|TRBV5-1|once|TRBJ2-5
TGCGCCAGCAGCTTGGTAGGGGCGGGGGAGACCCAGTACTTC
CASSLVGAGETQYF
>NA|TRBV3-1/TRBV3-2|NA|TRBJ2-1
TGTGCCAGCAGCCAATACCCTCCGCCGGACAGCGCCTACAATGAGCAGTTCTTC
CASSQYPPPDSAYNEQFF
>NA|TRBV4-1|NA|TRBJ2-3
TGCGCCAGCAGCCAAGATGTGTACATTAGCACAGATACGCAGTATTTT
CASSQDVYISTDTQYF
>NA|TRBV6-5|NA|TRBJ1-2
TGTGCCAGCAGTACAGGGCCCGGCTACACCTTC
CASSTGPGYTF
>NA|TRBV11-3|NA|TRBJ2-3
TGTGCCAGCAGCTTCGGCCACTACACAGATACGCAGTATTTT
CASSFGHYTDTQYF
>NA|TRBV7-9|NA|TRBJ1-1
TGTGCCAGCAGCTTGAGCAGGAACACTGAAGCTTTCTTT
CASSLSRNTEAFF
>NA|TRBV6-1|NA|TRBJ2-7
TGTGCCAGCAGTGAAGCGCGGGATCTCTACGAGCAGTACTTC
CASSEARDLYEQYF
>TRBD1|TRBV10-3|NA|TRBJ1-1
TGTGCCATCAAAGCAGGGGGCGCGACTGAAGCTTTCTTT
CAIKAGGATEAFF
>NA|TRBV7-9|NA|TRBJ2-7
TGTGTCAGCGGACAGAGCCCCTACGAGCAGTACTTC
CVSGQSPYEQYF
>NA|TRBV4-2|NA|TRBJ1-5
TGTGCCAGCAGCCAAGATCCGGTACAGGCCAGCAATCAGCCCCAGCATTTT
CASSQDPVQASNQPQHF
>NA|TRBV29-1|NA|TRBJ2-1
TGCAGCGTCAACAGGGAGGATGAGCAGTTCTTC
CSVNREDEQFF
>NA|TRBV9|NA|TRBJ1-6
TGTGCCAGCAGCCCAACAGGGAGTTTAGGCTCACCCCTCCACTTT
CASSPTGSLGSPLHF
>NA|TRBV14|NA|TRBJ2-7
TGTGCCAGCAGCCATCGGACAGCTGGACTCTACGAGCAGTACTTC
CASSHRTAGLYEQYF
>NA|TRBV6-4|NA|TRBJ2-3
TGTGCCAGCAGTGACTTAAGGGGGGGCGGCACAGATACGCAGTATTTT
CASSDLRGGGTDTQYF
>NA|TRBV12-3/TRBV12-4|NA|TRBJ1-5
TGTGCCAGCAGTCGAGGGAATCAGCCCCAGCATTTT
CASSRGNQPQHF
>NA|TRBV7-6|once|TRBJ1-4
TGTGCCAGCAGCTTATACGGGGAGTGGGCAACTAATGAAAAACTGTTTTTT
CASSLYGEWATNEKLFF
>NA|TRBV7-9|NA|TRBJ1-1
TGTGCCAGCAGCTTGATTCTCGAGGGGCTCTTT
CASSLILEGLF
>NA|TRBV10-3|NA|TRBJ2-3
TGTGCCATCAGTTTCGACTCCACAGATACGCAGTATTTT
CAISFDSTDTQYF
>TRBD2|TRBV6-4|NA|TRBJ2-3
TGTGCCAGCAGTCCTGTTCCCGGGGGGGCTAGCACAGATACGCAGTATTTT
CASSPVPGGASTDTQYF
>NA|TRBV7-3|NA|TRBJ1-1
TGTGCCAGCAGCTTATCAGTGAACACTGAAGCTTTCTTT
CASSLSVNTEAFF
>NA|TRBV5-1|NA|TRBJ2-3
TGCGCCAGCAGCTTGGCCGCAGGGAAGGAGACGCAGTATTTT
CASSLAAGKETQYF
>NA|TRBV30|NA|TRBJ1-5
TGTGCCTGGAGTTCCGGTTCAGGGCAGCCCCAGCATTTT
CAWSSGSGQPQHF
>NA|TRBV11-2|NA|TRBJ1-6
TGTGCCAGCAGGCGACCGGCCACGGGTTCACCCCTCCACTTT
CASRRPATGSPLHF
>NA|TRBV2|NA|TRBJ1-2
TGTGCCAGCGGCGCAGGGGCAACTGGCTACACCTTC
CASGAGATGYTF
>NA|TRBV7-9|few|TRBJ2-7
TGTGCCAGCAGCCTCCTAGACAGTACCTACGAGCAGTACTTC
CASSLLDSTYEQYF
>TRBD1|TRBV7-7|NA|TRBJ1-1
TGTGCCAGCAGCTTCCAAGGAAGGACAGGGATTATGAACACTGAAGCTTTCTTT
CASSFQGRTGIMNTEAFF
>NA|TRBV10-3|NA|TRBJ1-2
TGTGCCATCAGTGAGGGGGACGGCGGGGATGGCTACACCTTC
CAISEGDGGDGYTF
>NA|TRBV7-9|NA|TRBJ2-1
TGTGCCAGCAGCTCGACGTCGAGCTCCTACAATGAGCAGTTCTTC
CASSSTSSSYNEQFF
>NA|TRBV5-8|NA|TRBJ2-7
TGTGCCAGCAGCTTTCAGGTCACCTACGAGCAGTACTTC
CASSFQVTYEQYF
>NA|TRBV9|NA|TRBJ1-5
TGTGCCAGCAGCGTAGTCGACGGCAATCAGCCCCAGCATTTT
CASSVVDGNQPQHF
>TRBD2|TRBV2|NA|TRBJ2-3
TGTGCCAGCAGAGATCTAGCGGGGGGTGGGTTCACAGATACGCAGTATTTT
CASRDLAGGGFTDTQYF
>TRBD1|TRBV27|NA|TRBJ2-2
TGTGCCAGCAGTCCCGGGACAGGGGATACCGGGGAGCTGTTTTTT
CASSPGTGDTGELFF